This T cell receptor beta chain was found in a study of OX40 agonist ivuxolimab in advanced cancers. This clone appeared once. Its matching antigen is unknown. Study-level points and caveats: Among the lowest peripheral clonal expansion occurred in 0.1-3.0 mg/kg partial responders.

The table came from immunoSEQ multiplex PCR; TCRdb's copy has only in-frame clones and leaves some out. Among about 63,000 clones listed, over 80% were seen once. Germline-derived CDR1 and CDR2 are MNHEY and SMNVEV (reference sequence). CDR3 size: 12 residues. V was clipped by 2 bases and J by 4 bases, with 5 bases between them. Specimen: CD4+ or CD8+ T cells sorted from blood, collected in a trial of the OX40 agonist ivuxolimab. This chain joins TRBV27 and TRBJ1-2; possible D gene TRBD1, 5 bases. The receptor's source is an adult with an advanced solid tumor such as melanoma, head and neck, liver or kidney cancer. CDR3 sequence reads: CASSLRGYGYTF. CDR3 sequence (DNA): TGTGCCAGCAGTTTAAGGGGCTATGGCTACACCTTC.